This TCR beta chain was identified during a study of human T cells and chemical hapten exposure. General study results and limits: As patch test score rose, PT1 expanded TCR counts tended to rise as well.

Unique molecular identifiers were linked by the library to individual cDNA molecules. TCRdb recomputed calls from the RACE reads with MiXCR, one row per CDR3 protein. This sample has about 350,000 distinct CDR3 sequences; approximately 5% occur once, and the top ten carry about 8.2%. Time point noted: pre-sensitization, week 0. Treatment indicated: therapeutic diphenylcyclopropenone sensitization with weekly scalp DPC. Trimming cost V 3 bases and J 4 bases; bases outside gene matches: 2. The CDR3 has 13 amino acids. The table lists this clonotype with a few counts. Its antigen is unknown. The sequencing used whole blood, collected in connection with sensitization to the hapten diphenylcyclopropenone (DPC). The chain couples TRBV12-3 or TRBV12-4 to TRBJ2-5; 7 nucleotides match TRBD1. The source of this sequence is a woman aged 18-29 years with alopecia areata. Some clones in this sample may be carry-over from other donors' samples. CDR3 residues: CASSFKGAETQYF. In nucleotides, the CDR3 is TGTGCCAGCAGTTTCAAGGGGGCAGAGACCCAGTACTTC.